Below, one TCR beta chain is given with its context. Its specificity is not known. These data come from a study of cytomegalovirus exposure and HLA in healthy donors. Study-level results: Sequencing depth roughly uniform across donors was assumed in presence/absence analyses.

CDR3 length: 15 amino acids. The V and J ends lost 2 bases and 2 bases respectively, with 13 bases between them. The germline gives CDR1 SGHTA, CDR2 FQGNSA. Primers for the PCR totalled 60 Vbeta and 13 Jbeta. Sequencing used immunoSEQ multiplex PCR; TCRdb keeps in-frame clones, though not all of them. The repertoire shows around 210,000 clones; the top ten hold roughly 0.98%. Sequencing was performed on PBMCs. The chain couples TRBV7-2 to TRBJ2-7; the D gene is possibly TRBD2 (5 bases). This receptor was obtained from a woman aged 25 to 39 in good health and CMV-seropositive. Written as DNA, the CDR3 is TGTGCCAGCAGCTTAAGGACGCCCGGGGCCTACGAGCAGTACTTC. Amino acids: CASSLRTPGAYEQYF.